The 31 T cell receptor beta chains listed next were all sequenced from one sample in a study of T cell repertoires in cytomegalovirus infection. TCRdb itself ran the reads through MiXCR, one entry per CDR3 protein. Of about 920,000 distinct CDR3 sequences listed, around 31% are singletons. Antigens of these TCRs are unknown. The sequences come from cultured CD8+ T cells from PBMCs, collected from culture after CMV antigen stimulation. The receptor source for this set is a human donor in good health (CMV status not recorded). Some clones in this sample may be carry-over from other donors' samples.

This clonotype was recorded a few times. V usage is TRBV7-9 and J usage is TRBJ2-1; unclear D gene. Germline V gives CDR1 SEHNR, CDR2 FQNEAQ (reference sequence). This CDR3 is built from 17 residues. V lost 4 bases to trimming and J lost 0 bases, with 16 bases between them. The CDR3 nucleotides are TGTGCCAGCAGCTCGCCACTACTTCTCAGCTCCTACAATGAGCAGTTCTTC. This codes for CASSSPLLLSSYNEQFF.

CDR3 nucleotide sequence: TGCAGTGTCTCGCCAAGGGACACCGATGGCTACACCTTC. As protein: CSVSPRDTDGYTF. This chain links TRBV20-1 with TRBJ1-2; perhaps TRBD1 as D (6 bases). V shed 7 bases and J shed 6 bases, with 18 bases lying between them. The CDR3 loop spans 13 amino acids. Germline CDR1 is DFQATT and CDR2 is SNEGSKA (reference sequence).

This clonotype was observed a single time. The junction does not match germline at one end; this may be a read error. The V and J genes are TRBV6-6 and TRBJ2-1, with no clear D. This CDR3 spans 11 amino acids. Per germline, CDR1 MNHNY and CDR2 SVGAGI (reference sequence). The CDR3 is CASGLGNVQFF. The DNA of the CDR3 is TGTGCCAGCGGCCTGGGGAATGTGCAGTTCTTC.

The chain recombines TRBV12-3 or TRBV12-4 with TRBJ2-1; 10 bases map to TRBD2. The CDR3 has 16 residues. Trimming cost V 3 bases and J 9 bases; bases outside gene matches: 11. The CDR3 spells CASSFLLAGQRGEQFF. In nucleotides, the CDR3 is TGTGCCAGCAGTTTCCTACTAGCGGGGCAGCGCGGTGAGCAGTTCTTC.

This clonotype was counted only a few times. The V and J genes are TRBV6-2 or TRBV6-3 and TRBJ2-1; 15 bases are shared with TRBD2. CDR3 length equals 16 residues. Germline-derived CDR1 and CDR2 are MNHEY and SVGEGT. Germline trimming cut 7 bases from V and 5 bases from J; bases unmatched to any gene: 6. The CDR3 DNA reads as TGTGCCAGCACCTGGGGACTAGCGGGGGGTCACAATGAGCAGTTCTTC. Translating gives CASTWGLAGGHNEQFF.

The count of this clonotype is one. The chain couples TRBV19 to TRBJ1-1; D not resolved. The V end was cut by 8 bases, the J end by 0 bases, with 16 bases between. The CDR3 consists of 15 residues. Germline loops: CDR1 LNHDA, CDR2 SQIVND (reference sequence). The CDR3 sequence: CASGPTHVLNTEAFF. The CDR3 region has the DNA TGTGCCAGTGGTCCTACCCACGTGTTGAACACTGAAGCTTTCTTT.

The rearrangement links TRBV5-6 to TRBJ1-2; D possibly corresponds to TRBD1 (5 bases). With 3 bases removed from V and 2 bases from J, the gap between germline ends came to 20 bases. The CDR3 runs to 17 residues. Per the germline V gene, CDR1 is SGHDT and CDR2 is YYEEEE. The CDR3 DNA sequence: TGTGCCAGCAGCTCGTTCGGTGTGAGGGGCACCAACTATGGCTACACCTTC. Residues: CASSSFGVRGTNYGYTF.

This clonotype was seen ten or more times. DNA for the CDR3: TGTGCCAGCAGTCCCCCGCAGGGGGGTGGCTACACCTTC. Its protein product is CASSPPQGGGYTF. The chain carries TRBV12-3 or TRBV12-4 and TRBJ1-2; 7 nucleotides line up with TRBD1. Losses at the gene ends were 5 bases for V and 7 bases for J; bases not matched to a gene: 7. The CDR3 is made up of 13 amino acids.

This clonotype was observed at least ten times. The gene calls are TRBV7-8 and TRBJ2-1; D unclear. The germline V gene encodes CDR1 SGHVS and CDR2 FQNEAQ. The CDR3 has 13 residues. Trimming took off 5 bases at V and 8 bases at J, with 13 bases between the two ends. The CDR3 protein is CASSEGNWDEQFF. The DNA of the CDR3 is TGTGCCAGCAGCGAAGGGAATTGGGATGAGCAGTTCTTC.

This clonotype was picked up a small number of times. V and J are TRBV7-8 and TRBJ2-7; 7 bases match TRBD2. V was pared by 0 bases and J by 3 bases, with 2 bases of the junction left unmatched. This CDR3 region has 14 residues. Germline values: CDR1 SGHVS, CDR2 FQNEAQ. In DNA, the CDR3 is TGTGCCAGCAGCTTAGCGTGGGAGGGCTACGAGCAGTACGTC. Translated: CASSLAWEGYEQYV.

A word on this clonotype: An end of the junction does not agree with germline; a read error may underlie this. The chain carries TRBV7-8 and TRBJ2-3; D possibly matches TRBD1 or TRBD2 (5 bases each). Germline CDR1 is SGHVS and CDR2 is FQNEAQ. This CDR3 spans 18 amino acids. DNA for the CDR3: TGTGCCCGCAGACTATTCAGGGTGCCTTCACCTGCCACAGATACGCAGTATTTT. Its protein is CARRLFRVPSPATDTQYF.

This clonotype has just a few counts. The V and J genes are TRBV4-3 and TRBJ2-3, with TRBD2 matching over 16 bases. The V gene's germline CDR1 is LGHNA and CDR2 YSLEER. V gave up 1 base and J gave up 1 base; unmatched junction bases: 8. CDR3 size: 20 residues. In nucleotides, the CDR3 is TGCGCCAGCAGCCAAGGTTCCGGGACTAGCGGGGGGGTGGGCACAGATACGCAGTATTTT. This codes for CASSQGSGTSGGVGTDTQYF.

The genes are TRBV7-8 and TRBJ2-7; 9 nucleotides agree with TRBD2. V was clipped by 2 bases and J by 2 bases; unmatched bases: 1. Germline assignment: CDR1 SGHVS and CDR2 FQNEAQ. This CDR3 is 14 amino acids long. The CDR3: CASSLRLAAYEQYV. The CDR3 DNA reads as TGTGCCAGCAGCTTACGACTAGCGGCCTACGAGCAGTACGTC.

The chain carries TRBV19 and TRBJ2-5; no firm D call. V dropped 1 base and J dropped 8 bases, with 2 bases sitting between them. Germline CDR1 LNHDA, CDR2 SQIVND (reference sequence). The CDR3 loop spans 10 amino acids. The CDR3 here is CASSIGTQYF. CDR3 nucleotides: TGTGCCAGTAGTATAGGAACCCAGTACTTC. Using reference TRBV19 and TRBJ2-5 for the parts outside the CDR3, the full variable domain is DGGITQSPKYLFRKEGQNVTLSCEQNLNHDAMYWYRQDPGQGLRLIYYSQIVNDFQKGDIAEGYSVSREKKESFPLTVTSAQKNPTAFYLCASSIGTQYFGPGTRLLVL.

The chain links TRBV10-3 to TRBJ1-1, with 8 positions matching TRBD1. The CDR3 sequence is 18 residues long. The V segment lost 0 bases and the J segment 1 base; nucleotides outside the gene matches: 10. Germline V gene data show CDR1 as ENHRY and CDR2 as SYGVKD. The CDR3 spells CAISESQTGASRNTEAFF. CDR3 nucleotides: TGTGCCATCAGTGAGTCTCAGACAGGGGCTTCTAGGAACACTGAAGCTTTCTTT.

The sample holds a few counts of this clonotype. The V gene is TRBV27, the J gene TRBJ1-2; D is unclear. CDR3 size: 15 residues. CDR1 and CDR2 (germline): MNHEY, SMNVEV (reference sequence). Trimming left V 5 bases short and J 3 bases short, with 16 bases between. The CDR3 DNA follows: TGTGCCAGCAGTCCAGATATAGGGCGCGACTATGGCTACACCTTC. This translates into CASSPDIGRDYGYTF.

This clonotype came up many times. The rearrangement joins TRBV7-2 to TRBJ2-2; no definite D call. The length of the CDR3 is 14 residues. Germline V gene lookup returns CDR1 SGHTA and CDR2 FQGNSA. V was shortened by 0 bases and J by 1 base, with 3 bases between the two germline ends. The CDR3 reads CASSLALNTGELFF. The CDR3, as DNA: TGTGCCAGCAGCTTAGCGCTGAACACCGGGGAGCTGTTTTTT.

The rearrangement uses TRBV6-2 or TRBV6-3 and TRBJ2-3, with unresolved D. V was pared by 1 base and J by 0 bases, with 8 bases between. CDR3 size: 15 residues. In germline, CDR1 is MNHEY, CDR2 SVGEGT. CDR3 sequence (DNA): TGTGCCAGCAGTTACTTGACACCTAGCACAGATACGCAGTATTTT. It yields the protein CASSYLTPSTDTQYF.

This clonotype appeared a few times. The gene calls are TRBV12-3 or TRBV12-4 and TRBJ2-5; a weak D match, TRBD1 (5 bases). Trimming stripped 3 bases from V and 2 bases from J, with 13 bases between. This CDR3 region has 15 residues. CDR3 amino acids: CASSLTAGLQETQYF. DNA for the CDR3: TGTGCCAGCAGTTTGACGGCAGGGCTTCAAGAGACCCAGTACTTC.

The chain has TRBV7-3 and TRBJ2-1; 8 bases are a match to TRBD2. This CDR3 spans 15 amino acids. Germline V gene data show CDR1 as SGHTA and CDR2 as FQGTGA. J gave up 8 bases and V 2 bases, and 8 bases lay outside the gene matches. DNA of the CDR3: TGTGCCAGCAGCTTAGATCCCGGGGGGGGAGATGAGCAGTTCTTC. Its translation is CASSLDPGGGDEQFF.

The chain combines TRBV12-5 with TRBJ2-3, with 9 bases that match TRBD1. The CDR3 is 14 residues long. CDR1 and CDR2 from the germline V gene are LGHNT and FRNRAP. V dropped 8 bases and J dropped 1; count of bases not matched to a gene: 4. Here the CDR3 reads CASQGQGRTDTQYF. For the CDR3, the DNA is TGTGCTAGTCAGGGACAGGGACGCACAGATACGCAGTATTTT.

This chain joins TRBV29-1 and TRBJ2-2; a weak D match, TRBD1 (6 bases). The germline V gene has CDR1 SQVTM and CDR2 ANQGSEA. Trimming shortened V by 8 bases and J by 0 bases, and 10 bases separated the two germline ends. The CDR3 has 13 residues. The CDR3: CSSRGANTGELFF. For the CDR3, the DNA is TGCAGCTCCAGGGGAGCGAACACCGGGGAGCTGTTTTTT.

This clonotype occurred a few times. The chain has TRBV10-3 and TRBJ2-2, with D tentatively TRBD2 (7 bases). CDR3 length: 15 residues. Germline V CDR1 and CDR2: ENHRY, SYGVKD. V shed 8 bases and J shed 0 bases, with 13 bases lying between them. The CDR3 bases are TGTGCCATCCTAGGGGGGGCCTCGAACACCGGGGAGCTGTTTTTT. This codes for CAILGGASNTGELFF.

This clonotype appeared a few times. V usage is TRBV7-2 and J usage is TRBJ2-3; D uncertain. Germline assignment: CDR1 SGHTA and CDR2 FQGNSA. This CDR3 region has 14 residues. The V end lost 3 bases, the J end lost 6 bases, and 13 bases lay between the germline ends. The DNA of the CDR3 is TGTGCCAGCAGCTTCCTGACTGGGCTGGATACGCAGTATTTT. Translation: CASSFLTGLDTQYF.

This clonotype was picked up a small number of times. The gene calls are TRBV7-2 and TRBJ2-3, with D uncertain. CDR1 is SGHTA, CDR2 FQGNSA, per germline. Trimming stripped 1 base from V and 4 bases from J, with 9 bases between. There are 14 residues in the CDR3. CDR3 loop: CASSLVSAADTQYF. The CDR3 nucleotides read TGTGCCAGCAGCTTAGTATCTGCTGCAGATACGCAGTATTTT.

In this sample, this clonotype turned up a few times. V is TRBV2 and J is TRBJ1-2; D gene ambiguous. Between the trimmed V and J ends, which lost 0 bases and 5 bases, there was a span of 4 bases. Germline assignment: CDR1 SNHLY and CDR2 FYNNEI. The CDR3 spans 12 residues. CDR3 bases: TGTGCCAGCAGTGAAGCGGATTATGGCTACACCTTC. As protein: CASSEADYGYTF.

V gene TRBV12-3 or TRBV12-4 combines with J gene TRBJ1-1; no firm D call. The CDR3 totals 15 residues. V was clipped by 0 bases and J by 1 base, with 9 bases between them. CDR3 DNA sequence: TGTGCCAGCAGTTTAGCTGGGATTAGGAACACTGAAGCTTTCTTT. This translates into CASSLAGIRNTEAFF.

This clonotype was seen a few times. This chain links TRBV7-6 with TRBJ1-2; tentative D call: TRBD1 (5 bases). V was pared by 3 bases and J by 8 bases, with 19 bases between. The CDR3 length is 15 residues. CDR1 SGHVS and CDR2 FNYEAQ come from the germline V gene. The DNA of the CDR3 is TGTGCCAGCAGCTTCGGGGACGGATACTCTGGCGGCTACACCTTC. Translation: CASSFGDGYSGGYTF.

The CDR3 spells CASRPGTDYQETQYF. The CDR3 bases are TGTGCCAGCAGGCCCGGGACGGATTACCAAGAGACCCAGTACTTC. The genes are TRBV6-2 or TRBV6-3 and TRBJ2-5; D may be TRBD1 or TRBD2 (5 bases each). This CDR3 region has 15 residues. V dropped 6 bases and J dropped 0 bases, with 14 bases sitting between them. Germline values: CDR1 MNHEY, CDR2 SVGEGT.

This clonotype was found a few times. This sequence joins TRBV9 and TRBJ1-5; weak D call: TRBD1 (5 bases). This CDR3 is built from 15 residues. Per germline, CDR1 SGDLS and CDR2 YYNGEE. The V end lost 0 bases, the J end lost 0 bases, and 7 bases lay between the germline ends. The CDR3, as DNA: TGTGCCAGCAGCGTAGGAGACAGTAGCAATCAGCCCCAGCATTTT. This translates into CASSVGDSSNQPQHF.

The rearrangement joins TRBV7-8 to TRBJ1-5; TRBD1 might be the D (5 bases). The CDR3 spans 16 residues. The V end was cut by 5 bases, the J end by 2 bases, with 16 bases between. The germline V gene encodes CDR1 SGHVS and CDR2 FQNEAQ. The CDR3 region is CASSPGGVGGNQPQHF. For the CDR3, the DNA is TGTGCCAGCAGCCCTGGGGGAGTCGGTGGCAATCAGCCCCAGCATTTT.